Listed below are T cell receptor beta chains from one sample, sequenced in a study of blood T cell repertoires in COVID-19. TCRdb keeps only in-frame clones here, not all; method: immunoSEQ multiplex PCR. The data contain roughly 140,000 clones, roughly 79% of them singletons. The source material was peripheral blood. Every receptor here comes from a human donor in a cohort sampled during active COVID-19. Each CDR3 is given with its conserved first and last residue. A D gene is named only where the DNA matches it firmly. Some rows mark clone size as missing; the rest say once, few, many or name a class of expanded clone.

clone size,J gene,V gene,D gene,CDR3 protein,CDR3 DNA
-,TRBJ2-3,TRBV7-2,TRBD1,CASSSMTGQDTQYF,TGTGCCAGCAGCTCCATGACAGGGCAGGATACGCAGTATTTT
-,TRBJ1-4,TRBV5-1,-,CASSATKEGAKGKLFF,TGCGCCAGCAGCGCCACAAAGGAAGGGGCGAAAGGAAAACTGTTTTTT
-,TRBJ2-1,TRBV19,-,CASTPQGYREYNEQFF,TGTGCCAGTACCCCCCAGGGGTACAGGGAATACAATGAGCAGTTCTTC
-,TRBJ2-1,TRBV4-2,-,CASSQDRDPGEQFF,TGTGCCAGCAGCCAAGATCGTGATCCCGGGGAGCAGTTCTTC
-,TRBJ2-1,TRBV20-1,-,CSARPGEQFF,TGCAGTGCTAGGCCGGGTGAGCAGTTCTTC
once,TRBJ2-4,TRBV28,TRBD2,CASSLRLAERGENIQYF,TGTGCCAGCAGTCTCCGACTAGCGGAGCGGGGGGAAAACATTCAGTACTTC
-,TRBJ2-3,TRBV28,TRBD2,CASRPSGTSGYTDTQYF,TGTGCCAGCAGACCCTCTGGGACTAGCGGGTACACAGATACGCAGTATTTT
-,TRBJ2-5,TRBV7-6,-,CASSPRLIAERAQETQYF,TGTGCCAGCAGCCCCCGGTTAATAGCGGAGAGGGCCCAAGAGACCCAGTACTTC
-,TRBJ2-5,TRBV28,TRBD2,CASSLRGGVETQYF,TGTGCCAGCAGCCTTCGCGGGGGGGTTGAGACCCAGTACTTC
-,TRBJ2-7,TRBV28,-,CASSLSRWQGKGQYF,TGTGCCAGCAGTTTAAGTAGGTGGCAGGGAAAGGGGCAGTACTTC
-,TRBJ2-7,TRBV28,-,CASRPRGPRGYGQYF,TGTGCCAGCAGGCCCAGGGGACCCCGGGGCTACGGGCAGTACTTC
-,TRBJ2-1,TRBV28,TRBD1,CASSYRDRVYNEQFF,TGTGCCAGCAGTTACCGGGACAGGGTTTACAATGAGCAGTTCTTC
-,TRBJ2-7,TRBV3-1/TRBV3-2,TRBD2,CASSTRLSGSHEQYF,TGTGCCAGCAGCACCCGACTTAGCGGGAGCCACGAGCAGTACTTC
-,TRBJ1-2,TRBV9,TRBD1,CASSPGTARDLGYTF,TGTGCCAGCAGCCCCGGGACAGCGAGGGACCTTGGCTACACCTTC
-,TRBJ2-7,TRBV29-1,TRBD2,CSVEPGLAGSYEQYF,TGCAGCGTTGAACCGGGACTAGCGGGAAGCTACGAGCAGTACTTC
-,TRBJ2-5,TRBV7-8,TRBD1,CASSRGPGGYETQYF,TGTGCCAGCAGCCGAGGCCCAGGGGGCTATGAGACCCAGTACTTC
-,TRBJ2-2,TRBV5-1,-,CASSFGGAVGELFF,TGCGCCAGCAGCTTCGGGGGAGCTGTCGGGGAGCTGTTTTTT
-,TRBJ2-7,TRBV3-1/TRBV3-2,-,CASSPPGYYEQYF,TGTGCCAGTAGCCCCCCCGGGTATTACGAGCAGTACTTC
-,TRBJ2-7,TRBV4-3,-,CASSQDYGWSYTSNKGEQYF,TGCGCCAGCAGCCAAGACTATGGTTGGAGCTATACATCGAACAAGGGGGAGCAGTACTTC
few,TRBJ2-6,TRBV27,-,CASSRGLLAGANVLTF,TGTGCCAGCAGTAGGGGACTCCTGGCCGGGGCCAACGTCCTGACTTTC
-,TRBJ1-1,TRBV19,TRBD1,CASSTGQGRMNTEAFF,TGTGCCAGTAGTACCGGACAGGGGCGGATGAACACTGAAGCTTTCTTT
-,TRBJ2-1,TRBV6-6,-,CASSTTSTAYNEQFF,TGTGCCAGCAGTACTACTAGCACCGCCTACAATGAGCAGTTCTTC
few,TRBJ1-3,TRBV11-2,TRBD1,CASSPGQGSSGNTIYF,TGTGCCAGCAGCCCGGGACAGGGCAGCTCTGGAAACACCATATATTTT
-,TRBJ2-5,TRBV5-1,TRBD2,CASSPGLAGKETQYF,TGCGCCAGCAGCCCGGGACTAGCGGGAAAAGAGACCCAGTACTTC